A single sample is the source of the 9 T cell receptor beta chains below, sequenced in a study of T-cell memory formation after mild COVID-19. MiXCR, applied by TCRdb to the 5' RACE reads, yields one record per CDR3 protein. The sample carries 110,000 to 150,000 distinct CDR3 sequences, 13% to 15% recorded once. Sequencing used PBMCs or a T cell subset sorted from them (not recorded which). The receptors originated from an adult woman who had mild COVID-19 (a few samples of this study predate the infection). Cell type and time point are not known.

The chain is built from TRBV4-1 and TRBJ2-7; the D gene is possibly TRBD2 (5 bases). Germline V CDR1 and CDR2: MGHRA, YSYEKL. The V end lost 0 bases, the J end lost 3 bases, and 12 bases lay between the germline ends. This CDR3 has 15 amino acids. The CDR3 DNA reads TGCGCCAGCAGCCAAGATCTTACGGGGAACTACGAGCAGTACTTC. Its protein product is CASSQDLTGNYEQYF.

The CDR3 coding sequence is TGCAGTGCTAGAGCTTTGGGACTAGCGGGAGGTCGCGCCTACGAGCAGTACTTC. This encodes CSARALGLAGGRAYEQYF. V and J are TRBV20-1 and TRBJ2-7; TRBD2 matches 15 bases. J gave up 2 bases and V 1 base, and 9 bases lay outside the gene matches. Germline-derived CDR1 and CDR2 are DFQATT and SNEGSKA (reference sequence). The CDR3 is 18 residues long.

By share, this clonotype ranks as medium-sized. V is TRBV2 and J is TRBJ2-2; D remains unclear. V lost 6 bases and J 6 bases, leaving 5 bases between the germline ends. CDR1 and CDR2 from the germline V gene are SNHLY and FYNNEI. The CDR3 is 11 residues long. DNA for the CDR3: TGTGCCAGCAGAGCGCCCGGGGAGCTGTTTTTT. This codes for CASRAPGELFF.

J is TRBJ2-3 and V is TRBV12-3 or TRBV12-4; tentatively, D is TRBD1 or TRBD2 (5 bases each). CDR3 length: 16 residues. V lost 7 bases and J lost 6, with 23 bases in between. The CDR3 is CASKPVRGPASDTQYF. In DNA form, the CDR3 reads TGTGCCAGCAAGCCCGTGAGGGGCCCGGCGTCCGATACGCAGTATTTT.

This clonotype was picked up many times. The chain has TRBV27 and TRBJ2-7; 7 bases line up with TRBD2. Per the germline V gene, CDR1 is MNHEY and CDR2 is SMNVEV (reference sequence). CDR3 length equals 17 residues. Germline trimming cut 0 bases from V and 2 bases from J; bases unmatched to any gene: 10. In DNA, the CDR3 is TGTGCCAGCAGTTTATCGAACGAAGCGGGACGTACCTACGAGCAGTACTTC. This encodes CASSLSNEAGRTYEQYF.

This clonotype was found a few times. The rearrangement links TRBV4-1 to TRBJ1-5, with D tentatively TRBD1 (5 bases). Trimming stripped 4 bases from V and 2 bases from J, with 12 bases between. The germline CDR1 and CDR2 sequences are MGHRA and YSYEKL. The CDR3 is 15 residues long. The CDR3 reads CASSRTGGGNQPQHF. The CDR3 DNA reads TGCGCCAGCAGCCGTACCGGGGGAGGCAATCAGCCCCAGCATTTT.

The chain joins TRBV4-3 to TRBJ2-1, with TRBD1 identical over 8 bases. The J segment lost 3 bases and the V segment lost 3 bases, leaving 4 bases of the junction unmatched. This CDR3 region has 15 residues. Looked up from germline, CDR1 is LGHNA and CDR2 is YSLEER. CDR3 protein: CASSHGQGDYNEQFF. In DNA form, the CDR3 reads TGCGCCAGCAGCCACGGACAGGGTGACTACAATGAGCAGTTCTTC.

The sample holds a few counts of this clonotype. The chain uses TRBV6-1 and TRBJ1-5; no clear D gene. The V end lost 0 bases, the J end lost 6 bases, and 9 bases lay between the germline ends. The germline gives CDR1 MNHNS, CDR2 SASEGT. The CDR3 consists of 14 residues. The CDR3 nucleotides read TGTGCCAGCAGTGAAGCTGGAAAGACTCAGCCCCAGCATTTT. This sequence encodes CASSEAGKTQPQHF.

This sequence joins TRBV12-3 or TRBV12-4 and TRBJ2-1, with D uncertain. This CDR3 contains 13 residues. V was cut by 4 bases and J by 4 bases, with 8 bases left in between. CDR3 residues: CASSWLKYNEQFF. CDR3 sequence (DNA): TGTGCCAGCAGTTGGCTCAAGTACAATGAGCAGTTCTTC.